Presented here are 4 T cell receptor beta chains from one specimen sequenced in a study of T cell responses to AZD1222 COVID-19 vaccine. Method: immunoSEQ multiplex PCR; TCRdb's copy keeps in-frame clones and lacks some. The top ten hold 3.3% of the sample, which has more than 85,000 clones, just under 90% seen once. The sequenced sample was peripheral blood, obtained on day 0 of AZD1222 vaccination. These receptors all stem from an adult in good health.

J is TRBJ1-1 and V is TRBV7-8; D remains ambiguous. CDR3 size: 15 residues. V lost 1 base, J lost 4 bases, and 13 bases lay in between. From germline, CDR1 is SGHVS and CDR2 FQNEAQ. For the CDR3, the DNA is TGTGCCAGCAGCTTAGGGTCGAGATGGAGCACTGAAGCTTTCTTT. This codes for CASSLGSRWSTEAFF.

The chain employs TRBV28 and TRBJ1-2; no definite D call. This CDR3 spans 14 amino acids. The V and J ends lost 2 bases and 8 bases respectively, with 15 bases between them. CDR1 MDHEN and CDR2 SYDVKM come from the germline V gene. CDR3 loop: CASSLQSGSRGYTF. The CDR3, as DNA: TGTGCCAGCAGTTTACAATCAGGTTCCCGCGGCTACACCTTC.

This clone has just a few counts. This chain connects TRBV7-2 to TRBJ1-6; 8 nucleotides agree with TRBD1. This CDR3 contains 14 residues. V dropped 4 bases and J dropped 7; count of bases not matched to a gene: 3. Germline V gene sequence: CDR1 SGHTA, CDR2 FQGNSA. The DNA for the CDR3 is TGTGCCAGCAGCTACAGGGGGAGAAATTCACCCCTCCACTTT. Its translation: CASSYRGRNSPLHF.

The chain combines TRBV4-2 with TRBJ2-1; tentatively, D is TRBD2 (5 bases). CDR3 length equals 18 residues. Deletions cut 3 bases from V and 2 bases from J, with 20 bases between. Per the germline V gene, CDR1 is LGHNA and CDR2 is YNFKEQ. CDR3 DNA: TGTGCCAGCAGCCAGTCCCGCCCCTCGGGGTCCCCCTACAATGAGCAGTTCTTC. Encoded protein: CASSQSRPSGSPYNEQFF.